The TCR beta chain under discussion was sequenced for a study of blood T cell repertoires in COVID-19. This CDR3 has 18 residues. Germline V gives CDR1 LNHDA, CDR2 SQIVND (reference sequence). V was pared by 6 bases and J by 6 bases, with 29 bases between. The data were produced by immunoSEQ multiplex PCR, yet TCRdb's version contains in-frame clones alone and is incomplete. The table shows roughly 200,000 clones, with roughly 80% occurring only once. The sequencing input was peripheral blood. V usage is TRBV19 and J usage is TRBJ1-2; TRBD1 is a possible D gene (5 bases). This clonotype originated in an elderly woman with acute or convalescent COVID-19. The CDR3 DNA sequence: TGTGCCAGTAGCCTAATAAGGGGTTCCGGGCGGCCGTTAAATGGCTACACCTTC. Translation: CASSLIRGSGRPLNGYTF.